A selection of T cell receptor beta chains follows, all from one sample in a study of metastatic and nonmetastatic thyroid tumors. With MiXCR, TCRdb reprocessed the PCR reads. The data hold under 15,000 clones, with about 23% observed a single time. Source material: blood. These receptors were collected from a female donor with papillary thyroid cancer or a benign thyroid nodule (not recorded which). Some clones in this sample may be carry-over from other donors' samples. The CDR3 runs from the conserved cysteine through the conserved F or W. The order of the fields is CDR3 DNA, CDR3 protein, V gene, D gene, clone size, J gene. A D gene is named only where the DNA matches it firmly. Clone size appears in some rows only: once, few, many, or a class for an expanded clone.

CDR3nt: TGCGCCAGCAGCCAAGACAGGGAATGGTCACCCCTCCACTTT
CDR3aa: CASSQDREWSPLHF
v_gene: TRBV4-1
d_gene: .
abundance: few
j_gene: TRBJ1-6

CDR3nt: TGTGCCAGCAGTTTGTGGGGGAGGGGGCTGCTGGCGAACACCGGGGAGCTGTTTTTT
CDR3aa: CASSLWGRGLLANTGELFF
v_gene: TRBV12-3/TRBV12-4
d_gene: .
abundance: medium-sized
j_gene: TRBJ2-2

CDR3nt: TGCCCCAGCAACCCAACTGGGGGGGAAGCTTTCTTT
CDR3aa: CPSNPTGGEAFF
v_gene: TRBV27
d_gene: .
abundance: many
j_gene: TRBJ1-1

CDR3nt: TGTGCCAGCGGGGGGGGCTCCTCCTACGAGCAGTACTTC
CDR3aa: CASGGGSSYEQYF
v_gene: TRBV7-6
d_gene: .
abundance: .
j_gene: TRBJ2-7

CDR3nt: TGTGCCAGCAGCTTAGGAAGGGGCAACACTGAAGCTTTCTTT
CDR3aa: CASSLGRGNTEAFF
v_gene: TRBV11-2
d_gene: .
abundance: .
j_gene: TRBJ1-1

CDR3nt: TGCAGTGCTAGTCCCAGGGTCACTGAAGATTTCTTT
CDR3aa: CSASPRVTEDFF
v_gene: TRBV20-1
d_gene: .
abundance: .
j_gene: TRBJ1-1

CDR3nt: TGTGCTAGTGGTCAAGTAGCGGGAGGGCCTTACGAGCAGTACTTC
CDR3aa: CASGQVAGGPYEQYF
v_gene: TRBV12-5
d_gene: TRBD2
abundance: .
j_gene: TRBJ2-7

CDR3nt: TGTGCCACCAGTGATTTGTCGCGAGAAGATACGCAGTATTTT
CDR3aa: CATSDLSREDTQYF
v_gene: TRBV24-1
d_gene: .
abundance: .
j_gene: TRBJ2-3

CDR3nt: TGCGCCAGCAGCCCTACGGAAGTAGATACGCAGTATTTT
CDR3aa: CASSPTEVDTQYF
v_gene: TRBV4-1
d_gene: .
abundance: many
j_gene: TRBJ2-3

CDR3nt: TGCAGCGTCCGTACCCTCTATGGCTACACCTTC
CDR3aa: CSVRTLYGYTF
v_gene: TRBV29-1
d_gene: .
abundance: many
j_gene: TRBJ1-2

CDR3nt: TGTGCCAGCAGTTTCACAGGTTCCCCTAATTCACCCCTCCACTTT
CDR3aa: CASSFTGSPNSPLHF
v_gene: TRBV27
d_gene: .
abundance: medium-sized
j_gene: TRBJ1-6

CDR3nt: TGTGCCATCAGTGAGTCGGGTAGCGGCAAATACGAGCAGTACTTC
CDR3aa: CAISESGSGKYEQYF
v_gene: TRBV10-3
d_gene: .
abundance: medium-sized
j_gene: TRBJ2-7

CDR3nt: TGCAGTTCTAGAGTTGGTGGGATCGAGACCCAGTACTTC
CDR3aa: CSSRVGGIETQYF
v_gene: TRBV20-1
d_gene: .
abundance: .
j_gene: TRBJ2-5

CDR3nt: TGTGCCAGCAGTGAATGGACAGGGGCCTACAAGCAGTACTTC
CDR3aa: CASSEWTGAYKQYF
v_gene: TRBV2
d_gene: TRBD1
abundance: .
j_gene: TRBJ2-7

CDR3nt: TGTGCCATCAGTGTCCGGGACAGCAACAATGAGCAGTTCTTC
CDR3aa: CAISVRDSNNEQFF
v_gene: TRBV10-3
d_gene: TRBD1
abundance: few
j_gene: TRBJ2-1

CDR3nt: TGCAGTGCTAGACCACCCGGGGGACAGGGGTATGGCTACACCTTC
CDR3aa: CSARPPGGQGYGYTF
v_gene: TRBV20-1
d_gene: TRBD1
abundance: .
j_gene: TRBJ1-2

CDR3nt: TGCAGTGCTTTCGACAAGTTTTTAACCCAGTACTTC
CDR3aa: CSAFDKFLTQYF
v_gene: TRBV20-1
d_gene: .
abundance: many
j_gene: TRBJ2-5

CDR3nt: TGCGCCAGCAGCTTCGCGGGACAGGTATCCCCCTACGAGCAGTACTTC
CDR3aa: CASSFAGQVSPYEQYF
v_gene: TRBV5-1
d_gene: TRBD1
abundance: .
j_gene: TRBJ2-7

CDR3nt: TGCGCCAGCAGGGAGGCAGTAAGCTCTGGAAACACCATATATTTT
CDR3aa: CASREAVSSGNTIYF
v_gene: TRBV5-1
d_gene: .
abundance: .
j_gene: TRBJ1-3

CDR3nt: TGTGCCAGCAGCGGTAGCGCTGATACGCAGTATTTT
CDR3aa: CASSGSADTQYF
v_gene: TRBV9
d_gene: .
abundance: many
j_gene: TRBJ2-3

CDR3nt: TGCAGCGTTGGGGAGAGCTCTAACTATGGCTACACCTTC
CDR3aa: CSVGESSNYGYTF
v_gene: TRBV29-1
d_gene: .
abundance: many
j_gene: TRBJ1-2

CDR3nt: TGCGCCAGCAGCTTGGGGACAAGCCAAGCCCGGCGAAGGGGGCATGGCTACACCTTC
CDR3aa: CASSLGTSQARRRGHGYTF
v_gene: TRBV5-1
d_gene: TRBD1
abundance: many
j_gene: TRBJ1-2

CDR3nt: TGTGCCAGCAGTTATCCGTGGAATGAAAAACTGTTTTTT
CDR3aa: CASSYPWNEKLFF
v_gene: TRBV6-2/TRBV6-3
d_gene: .
abundance: .
j_gene: TRBJ1-4

CDR3nt: TGTGCCAGCAGTTTAGGGTCAGGGGGGGCAGATACGCAGTATTTT
CDR3aa: CASSLGSGGADTQYF
v_gene: TRBV12-3/TRBV12-4
d_gene: .
abundance: medium-sized
j_gene: TRBJ2-3

CDR3nt: TGTGCCAGCAGCCGACCCAGTACAGGGGGCGCGATTGGTTTGGCTGAAGCTTTCTTT
CDR3aa: CASSRPSTGGAIGLAEAFF
v_gene: TRBV28
d_gene: TRBD1
abundance: medium-sized
j_gene: TRBJ1-1

CDR3nt: TGTGCCAGCAGTCCCGGACAGGGGGCTACCTACGAGCAGTACTTC
CDR3aa: CASSPGQGATYEQYF
v_gene: TRBV27
d_gene: TRBD1
abundance: .
j_gene: TRBJ2-7

CDR3nt: TGTGCCAGCAGCTTGGATACAAACACAGATACGCAGTATTTT
CDR3aa: CASSLDTNTDTQYF
v_gene: TRBV5-4
d_gene: .
abundance: few
j_gene: TRBJ2-3

CDR3nt: TGTGCCAGCAGTCCTATCTCTGGGGCCAACGTCCTGACTTTC
CDR3aa: CASSPISGANVLTF
v_gene: TRBV6-1
d_gene: .
abundance: medium-sized
j_gene: TRBJ2-6

CDR3nt: TGTGCCAGCTCACCATTTCCGGGGGCAGACTCTGGAAACACCATATATTTT
CDR3aa: CASSPFPGADSGNTIYF
v_gene: TRBV18
d_gene: .
abundance: many
j_gene: TRBJ1-3

CDR3nt: TGTGCCAGTGGAGATTGGGGACAGTCCAATCAGCCCCAGCATTTT
CDR3aa: CASGDWGQSNQPQHF
v_gene: TRBV19
d_gene: TRBD1
abundance: medium-sized
j_gene: TRBJ1-5

CDR3nt: TGCGCCAACAGCCAAGTTGGATTTTTTGGGGAGACCCAGTACTTC
CDR3aa: CANSQVGFFGETQYF
v_gene: TRBV4-1
d_gene: .
abundance: .
j_gene: TRBJ2-5

CDR3nt: TGTGCCACCAGTGATTTGGACAGCGAGACCCAGTACTTC
CDR3aa: CATSDLDSETQYF
v_gene: TRBV24-1
d_gene: .
abundance: once
j_gene: TRBJ2-5

CDR3nt: TGCGCCAGCAGCGTAACCGGGACAGCTTACAATGAGCAGTTCTTC
CDR3aa: CASSVTGTAYNEQFF
v_gene: TRBV5-1
d_gene: TRBD1
abundance: many
j_gene: TRBJ2-1

CDR3nt: TGTGCCAGCAGTTACGGCGGCAGCCCCTATGGCTACACCTTC
CDR3aa: CASSYGGSPYGYTF
v_gene: TRBV6-5
d_gene: .
abundance: medium-sized
j_gene: TRBJ1-2

CDR3nt: TGTGCCAGCAGCCCTACTAGCGGGAGGGCCGGTGAGACCCAGTACTTC
CDR3aa: CASSPTSGRAGETQYF
v_gene: TRBV28
d_gene: TRBD2
abundance: .
j_gene: TRBJ2-5

CDR3nt: TGTGCCAGCAGCTTTAGGGCCTTAGGGGAGACCCAGTACTTC
CDR3aa: CASSFRALGETQYF
v_gene: TRBV11-2
d_gene: .
abundance: many
j_gene: TRBJ2-5

CDR3nt: TGCAGTGCGGTAGCGGGAGGGAGCACAGATACGCAGTATTTT
CDR3aa: CSAVAGGSTDTQYF
v_gene: TRBV20-1
d_gene: TRBD2
abundance: many
j_gene: TRBJ2-3

CDR3nt: TGTGCCAGCAGCCGTAGGGGATTTGATTCACCCCTCCACTTT
CDR3aa: CASSRRGFDSPLHF
v_gene: TRBV3-1
d_gene: .
abundance: many
j_gene: TRBJ1-6

CDR3nt: TGTGCCAGCAGTTGGGGGACCCCTCCAGGCTACACCTTC
CDR3aa: CASSWGTPPGYTF
v_gene: TRBV6-2/TRBV6-3
d_gene: .
abundance: medium-sized
j_gene: TRBJ1-2

CDR3nt: TGTGCCAGCAGCGAAAGGGCTGAGGATTTCTTT
CDR3aa: CASSERAEDFF
v_gene: TRBV12-3/TRBV12-4
d_gene: .
abundance: few
j_gene: TRBJ1-1

CDR3nt: TGCAGTGCTACGGGACAGGGTGCGGAAAAACTGTTTTTT
CDR3aa: CSATGQGAEKLFF
v_gene: TRBV20-1
d_gene: TRBD1
abundance: many
j_gene: TRBJ1-4

CDR3nt: TGTGCCAGCAGCCGAGCAGGGGGGTCCTATAATTCACCCCTCCACTTT
CDR3aa: CASSRAGGSYNSPLHF
v_gene: TRBV27
d_gene: TRBD1
abundance: medium-sized
j_gene: TRBJ1-6

CDR3nt: TGCGCCGGCAGCTTCTCGCCTACCTACGAGCAGTACTTC
CDR3aa: CAGSFSPTYEQYF
v_gene: TRBV5-1
d_gene: .
abundance: .
j_gene: TRBJ2-7

CDR3nt: TGTGCCAGCAGCCAAAAAAAGGGTAACACAGATACGCAGTATTTT
CDR3aa: CASSQKKGNTDTQYF
v_gene: TRBV3-1
d_gene: .
abundance: many
j_gene: TRBJ2-3

CDR3nt: TGTGCCAGTAAGCGGGTGGAGAATCCACCCCTCAACTTT
CDR3aa: CASKRVENPPLNF
v_gene: TRBV6-2/TRBV6-3
d_gene: .
abundance: .
j_gene: TRBJ1-6

CDR3nt: TGCAGTGCTAGTCTACGGCGGGCGGATTTCGATACGCAGTATTTT
CDR3aa: CSASLRRADFDTQYF
v_gene: TRBV20-1
d_gene: .
abundance: .
j_gene: TRBJ2-3

CDR3nt: TGTGCCAGCAGTCAGGCAAGCCTTGGAACCTACGAGCAGTACTTC
CDR3aa: CASSQASLGTYEQYF
v_gene: TRBV28
d_gene: .
abundance: medium-sized
j_gene: TRBJ2-7

CDR3nt: TGTGCCAGCAGGGGGGGCCGCCCGGGGGGCACAGATACGCAGTATTTT
CDR3aa: CASRGGRPGGTDTQYF
v_gene: TRBV27
d_gene: .
abundance: medium-sized
j_gene: TRBJ2-3

CDR3nt: TGCAGTGCTGGACGACAGGGGAATGAGCAGTTCTTC
CDR3aa: CSAGRQGNEQFF
v_gene: TRBV20-1
d_gene: TRBD1
abundance: .
j_gene: TRBJ2-1

CDR3nt: TGTGCCAGCAGCTTAAGAGTCGGCCGTTACAATGAGCAGTTCTTC
CDR3aa: CASSLRVGRYNEQFF
v_gene: TRBV11-2
d_gene: .
abundance: once
j_gene: TRBJ2-1

CDR3nt: TGTGCCAGCAGTCTGACGACAGGGGTAATCACTGAAGCTTTCTTT
CDR3aa: CASSLTTGVITEAFF
v_gene: TRBV6-1
d_gene: TRBD1
abundance: few
j_gene: TRBJ1-1

CDR3nt: TGTGCCAGTAGTATAAGGCAGGAGAACACTGAAGCTTTCTTT
CDR3aa: CASSIRQENTEAFF
v_gene: TRBV19
d_gene: .
abundance: many
j_gene: TRBJ1-1

CDR3nt: TGTGCCAGCAGTCTTTGGGGAGGGTGGGTGAACACCGGGGAGCTGTTTTTT
CDR3aa: CASSLWGGWVNTGELFF
v_gene: TRBV9
d_gene: TRBD2
abundance: few
j_gene: TRBJ2-2

CDR3nt: TGTGCCAGCAGTCCGGGACAGGGGGCGGACATTCAGTACTTC
CDR3aa: CASSPGQGADIQYF
v_gene: TRBV6-1
d_gene: TRBD1
abundance: medium-sized
j_gene: TRBJ2-4

CDR3nt: TGTGCCAGCATCTCCGGGGGGCTAGCCAAAAACATTCAGTACTTC
CDR3aa: CASISGGLAKNIQYF
v_gene: TRBV6-1
d_gene: .
abundance: .
j_gene: TRBJ2-4

CDR3nt: TGTGCCAGCAGCGCGAATCGAGGAGGGAACACTGAAGCTTTCTTT
CDR3aa: CASSANRGGNTEAFF
v_gene: TRBV4-2
d_gene: .
abundance: .
j_gene: TRBJ1-1